The rows below give T cell receptor beta chains drawn from one sample of a study of blood T cells in healthy people across ages. Each CDR3 protein is one row after TCRdb ran MiXCR on the 5' RACE reads. This table holds fewer than 800,000 distinct CDR3 sequences, about a third found once. The sequencing sample was made of blood. The source is a woman aged 80 or over in good health. Both conserved end residues are part of each CDR3. The D gene is left open where the match is weak. Clone size is given for some rows only: seen once, a few or many times, or a class if the clone is expanded.

size | J | V | D | CDR3 | DNA
few | TRBJ1-1 | TRBV20-1 | . | CSATGNPTEAFF | TGCAGTGCTACCGGGAATCCCACTGAAGCTTTCTTT
. | TRBJ1-2 | TRBV5-1 | . | CASSLETGAGGGYTF | TGCGCCAGCAGCTTGGAGACCGGGGCTGGGGGTGGCTACACCTTC
many | TRBJ1-2 | TRBV7-9 | . | CASSPTGLELRGYTF | TGTGCCAGCAGCCCGACGGGACTGGAGCTGAGAGGCTACACCTTC
few | TRBJ1-6 | TRBV28 | TRBD1 | CASSPPGQGGHFSPLHF | TGTGCCAGCAGTCCACCGGGACAGGGTGGACATTTTTCACCCCTCCACTTT
many | TRBJ2-5 | TRBV24-1 | . | CATSDRTHGETQYF | TGTGCCACCAGTGATAGGACGCATGGGGAGACCCAGTACTTC
. | TRBJ2-1 | TRBV20-1 | TRBD2 | CSARDGGRAWDNEQFF | TGCAGTGCTAGAGATGGCGGGAGGGCCTGGGACAATGAGCAGTTCTTC
. | TRBJ2-1 | TRBV29-1 | . | CSVGDLYGEQFF | TGCAGCGTTGGGGACCTCTATGGTGAGCAGTTCTTC
. | TRBJ1-1 | TRBV11-1 | . | CASSFTTANTEAFF | TGTGCCAGCAGCTTCACTACTGCGAACACTGAAGCTTTCTTT
few | TRBJ2-7 | TRBV15 | . | CAASRGLGRQSYEQYF | TGTGCCGCCAGCAGAGGGTTGGGGAGGCAATCCTACGAGCAGTACTTC
. | TRBJ2-1 | TRBV11-2 | TRBD2 | CASRLAGGNHNEQFF | TGTGCCAGCAGACTAGCGGGAGGTAACCACAATGAGCAGTTCTTC
many | TRBJ2-3 | TRBV29-1 | TRBD1 | CSVSDRGIGDTQYF | TGCAGCGTATCGGACAGGGGTATAGGAGATACGCAGTATTTT
. | TRBJ1-1 | TRBV30 | TRBD1 | CAWSLRDSYYNTEAFF | TGTGCCTGGAGTCTAAGGGACAGTTACTACAACACTGAAGCTTTCTTT
once | TRBJ2-6 | TRBV9 | . | CASSVGGATDGANVLTF | TGTGCCAGCAGCGTAGGAGGGGCTACGGATGGGGCCAACGTCCTGACTTTC
many | TRBJ1-2 | TRBV4-3 | . | CASSRQLESQGSDYGYTF | TGCGCCAGCAGCCGGCAACTAGAATCCCAAGGTTCGGACTATGGCTACACCTTC
few | TRBJ1-1 | TRBV29-1 | . | CSVEDRRNTEAFF | TGCAGCGTTGAAGATCGAAGGAACACTGAAGCTTTCTTT
. | TRBJ1-1 | TRBV29-1 | . | CSVQSSQNTEAFF | TGCAGCGTTCAGAGTTCCCAGAACACTGAAGCTTTCTTT
. | TRBJ1-1 | TRBV7-3 | TRBD1 | CASSLTSAGGNTEAFF | TGTGCCAGCAGCTTAACTAGTGCAGGGGGGAACACTGAAGCTTTCTTT
many | TRBJ1-2 | TRBV18 | . | CASSEQEHYGYTF | TGTGCCAGCTCGGAACAGGAGCACTATGGCTACACCTTC
many | TRBJ1-1 | TRBV29-1 | TRBD1 | CSGRQGATAEAFF | TGCAGCGGTAGACAGGGGGCGACTGCTGAAGCTTTCTTT
few | TRBJ1-2 | TRBV7-2 | . | CASSLDGISINYGYTF | TGTGCCAGCAGCTTAGACGGAATTAGCATCAACTATGGCTACACCTTC
many | TRBJ2-4 | TRBV20-1 | . | CSAWRGHGKNIQYF | TGCAGTGCCTGGCGGGGACACGGCAAAAACATTCAGTACTTC
many | TRBJ1-1 | TRBV6-2/TRBV6-3 | . | CASSGPGWNTEAFF | TGTGCCAGCTCGGGTCCGGGCTGGAACACTGAAGCTTTCTTT
. | TRBJ2-7 | TRBV5-1 | . | CASNFGLLSYEQYF | TGCGCCAGCAACTTCGGACTTCTCTCCTACGAGCAGTACTTC
many | TRBJ2-1 | TRBV6-1 | . | CASSNTYNEQFF | TGTGCCAGCAGCAACACGTACAATGAGCAGTTCTTC
many | TRBJ1-1 | TRBV3-1 | . | CASSPYPGPTEAFF | TGTGCCAGCAGCCCATACCCAGGGCCCACTGAAGCTTTCTTT
many | TRBJ1-6 | TRBV20-1 | TRBD1 | CSAWYRGRGVIYNSPLHF | TGCAGTGCTTGGTACAGGGGGCGCGGAGTAATCTATAATTCACCCCTCCACTTT
. | TRBJ1-5 | TRBV4-1 | . | CASSPSSANLNQPQHF | TGCGCCAGCAGCCCTAGCTCGGCGAACCTCAATCAGCCCCAGCATTTT
. | TRBJ2-4 | TRBV7-3 | . | CASSWDFRGIQYF | TGTGCCAGCAGCTGGGATTTTAGGGGCATTCAGTACTTC
. | TRBJ1-1 | TRBV7-3 | . | CASSLTSGRVNTEAFF | TGTGCCAGCAGCTTAACGTCCGGCAGGGTGAACACTGAAGCTTTCTTT
. | TRBJ1-2 | TRBV19 | . | CASSIDEGGNGYTF | TGTGCCAGTAGTATAGACGAGGGAGGAAATGGCTACACCTTC
. | TRBJ2-5 | TRBV5-1 | . | CASSWGTTGQETQYF | TGCGCCAGCAGCTGGGGCACAACGGGGCAAGAGACCCAGTACTTC
many | TRBJ2-1 | TRBV20-1 | TRBD2 | CSARDVSGGADEQFF | TGCAGTGCTAGAGATGTTAGCGGGGGGGCGGATGAGCAGTTCTTC
many | TRBJ2-3 | TRBV7-9 | . | CASSLEWGTDTQYF | TGTGCCAGCAGCTTAGAGTGGGGCACAGATACGCAGTATTTT
many | TRBJ2-6 | TRBV28 | . | CASSAPGDAGANVLTF | TGTGCCAGCAGTGCGCCAGGGGATGCGGGGGCCAACGTCCTGACTTTC
. | TRBJ1-4 | TRBV30 | . | CACAPGRYEKLFF | TGTGCCTGCGCCCCGGGACGGTATGAAAAACTGTTTTTT
. | TRBJ1-6 | TRBV9 | . | CASSVAAGSNSPLHF | TGTGCCAGCAGCGTAGCAGCAGGGTCTAATTCACCCCTCCACTTT
many | TRBJ2-1 | TRBV6-6 | TRBD2 | CASSRRTSGGTGNEQFF | TGTGCCAGCAGTCGACGGACTAGCGGGGGGACAGGCAATGAGCAGTTCTTC
few | TRBJ2-7 | TRBV6-5 | TRBD1 | CASSYSFLTGAEQYF | TGTGCCAGCAGTTACTCTTTTTTGACAGGGGCCGAGCAGTACTTC
many | TRBJ2-3 | TRBV15 | . | CATSRDPTSAGPNQYF | TGTGCCACCAGCAGAGATCCTACCTCCGCAGGGCCCAACCAGTATTTT
few | TRBJ2-5 | TRBV6-5 | . | CASSYGRWETQYF | TGTGCCAGCAGTTACGGGAGGTGGGAGACCCAGTACTTC
. | TRBJ2-1 | TRBV20-1 | . | CSARNWGSSYNEQFF | TGCAGTGCCCGGAATTGGGGAAGCTCCTACAATGAGCAGTTCTTC
many | TRBJ2-3 | TRBV20-1 | . | CSARVFSYGYTDTQYF | TGCAGTGCTAGAGTTTTTTCGTACGGGTACACAGATACGCAGTATTTT
many | TRBJ2-1 | TRBV20-1 | . | CSFFAPSKSEQFF | TGCAGTTTTTTTGCGCCCTCGAAGAGTGAGCAGTTCTTC
. | TRBJ1-2 | TRBV20-1 | TRBD1 | CSARGQGALGTF | TGCAGTGCTAGAGGACAGGGGGCCTTGGGGACCTTC
many | TRBJ1-1 | TRBV28 | . | CASDLEGGTEAFF | TGTGCCAGCGACCTAGAGGGAGGGACTGAAGCTTTCTTT
many | TRBJ1-3 | TRBV4-3 | . | CASSQDSRASGNTIYF | TGCGCCAGCAGCCAAGACTCGAGGGCATCTGGAAACACCATATATTTT
. | TRBJ2-4 | TRBV28 | TRBD2 | CASRSGSPNIQYF | TGTGCCAGCAGGAGCGGGAGCCCTAACATTCAGTACTTC